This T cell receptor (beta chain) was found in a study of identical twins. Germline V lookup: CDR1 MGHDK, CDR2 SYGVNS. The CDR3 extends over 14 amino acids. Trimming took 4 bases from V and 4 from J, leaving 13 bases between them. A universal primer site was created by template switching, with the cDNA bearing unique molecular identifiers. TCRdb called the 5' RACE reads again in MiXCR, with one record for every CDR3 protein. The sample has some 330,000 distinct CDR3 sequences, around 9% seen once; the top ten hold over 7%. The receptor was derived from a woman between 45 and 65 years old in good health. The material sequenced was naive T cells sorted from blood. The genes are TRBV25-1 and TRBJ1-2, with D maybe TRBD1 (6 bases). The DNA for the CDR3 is TGTGCCAGCAGTGTGGGGGCGTTCCCCTATGGCTACACCTTC. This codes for CASSVGAFPYGYTF.